The clone carrying this T cell receptor (beta chain) was seen a single time. Each CDR3 protein is one row after TCRdb ran MiXCR on the PCR reads. The sample consists of more than 70,000 distinct CDR3 sequences, 48% of them appearing once. This record belongs to a study of CDR3 diversity in severe acne. V gave up 10 bases and J gave up 1 base, with 13 bases separating them. This CDR3 comprises 13 residues. Germline CDR1 reads SEHNR; CDR2 reads FQNEAQ (reference sequence). This sequence originates from a male donor in good health, serving as a control. Sequenced input: blood. This chain uses TRBV7-9 with TRBJ1-1; D call uncertain. CDR3 residues: CANQRIPNTEAFF. In DNA, the CDR3 is TGTGCCAACCAGAGAATACCGAACACTGAAGCTTTCTTT.